The clone carrying this T cell receptor beta chain was counted at least ten times. Its antigen is unidentified. This record belongs to a study of T cells in Graves' hyperthyroidism and ophthalmopathy. Findings and caveats of the study: Most thyroid-expanded clonotypes above 0.001 were also found in blood.

Around 9.9 ml of fresh peripheral blood supplied the PBMCs. RNA transcripts served as the template for amplifying TCR beta CDR3 regions. HTBI primers were the set used in a first-round RT-PCR of the TCR CDR3. Using its own MiXCR run on the multiplex PCR reads, TCRdb lists one record per CDR3 protein. This table has under 350,000 distinct CDR3 sequences, roughly 18% appearing once. The V gene lost 6 bases and the J gene lost 13 bases, with 19 bases spanning the gap. The CDR3 totals 14 residues. CDR1 is MNHEY and CDR2 is SMNVEV in the germline V gene (reference sequence). This TCR derives from a woman in her forties or fifties with Graves' hyperthyroidism. Material: blood. V is TRBV27 and J is TRBJ1-6, with D perhaps TRBD1 (5 bases). The CDR3 nucleotides read TGTGCCAGCAGGCCGGCCCAAGGGGTCCACCCCCTCCACTTT. Protein sequence: CASRPAQGVHPLHF.